At least ten counts were recorded for the clone carrying this T cell receptor (beta chain). Its antigen is not identified. This entry is derived from a study of T cells in Graves' hyperthyroidism and ophthalmopathy. Study overall: Blood was drawn when the patient was first diagnosed and still untreated.

The TCR beta CDR3 regions underwent amplification using RNA transcripts as the source. TCR CDR3 underwent first-round RT-PCR with the HTBI primer set. TCRdb re-called the multiplex PCR reads through MiXCR, storing one row per CDR3 protein. This repertoire shows about 600,000 distinct CDR3 sequences, 14% found once; its top ten account for 7.1%. The study's findings and limits: In the analysis, a 13 V-J model separated ophthalmopathy from stable hyperthyroidism. Expanded thyroid clonotypes (above 0.001) were mostly also found in blood.

CDR3 length: 15 amino acids. Trimming cost V 4 bases and J 1 base, with 14 bases left between them. Ophthalmopathy in the patients scored at least 3 on Clinical Activity Score and at least 4 on NOSPECS grade, lasting under 3 months. This clonotype was obtained from a woman aged 18-29 years with Graves' ophthalmopathy. Sequencing used blood. The V and J genes are TRBV12-3 or TRBV12-4 and TRBJ2-7; D remains unclear. The CDR3: CASSSHRARSYEQYF. The DNA for the CDR3 is TGTGCCAGCAGTTCACACCGGGCCAGGTCCTACGAGCAGTACTTC.